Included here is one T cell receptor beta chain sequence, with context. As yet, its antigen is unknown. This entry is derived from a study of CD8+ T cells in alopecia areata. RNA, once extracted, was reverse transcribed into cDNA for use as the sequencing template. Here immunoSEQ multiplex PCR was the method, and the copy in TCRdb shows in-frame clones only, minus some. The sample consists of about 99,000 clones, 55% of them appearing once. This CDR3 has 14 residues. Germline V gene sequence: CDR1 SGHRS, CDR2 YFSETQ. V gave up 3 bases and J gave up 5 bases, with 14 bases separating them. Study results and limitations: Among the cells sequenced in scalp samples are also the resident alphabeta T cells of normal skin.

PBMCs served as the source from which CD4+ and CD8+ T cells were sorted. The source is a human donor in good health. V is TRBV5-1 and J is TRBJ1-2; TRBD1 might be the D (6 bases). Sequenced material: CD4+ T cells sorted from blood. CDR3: CASSSITGNYGYTF. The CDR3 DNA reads TGCGCCAGCAGCTCCATTACAGGGAATTATGGCTACACCTTC.